The 3 T cell receptor beta chains given below trace back to one sample, sequenced in a study of T cells after yellow fever vaccination. MiXCR was run by TCRdb on the 5' RACE reads, yielding one entry per CDR3 protein. In the table there are some 350,000 distinct CDR3 sequences, under 5% of which are singletons. The specimen comprised PBMCs, sampled 5 days after the yellow fever booster vaccination. Receptors originate from a young man who received the YFV17D yellow fever vaccine.

This clonotype turned up a few times. The chain uses TRBV12-3 or TRBV12-4 and TRBJ2-5; TRBD1 aligns across 9 bases. The CDR3 spans 14 residues. Germline trimming cut 3 bases from V and 4 bases from J; bases unmatched to any gene: 3. The CDR3 region has the DNA TGTGCCAGCAGTTTTACAGGGGGCTCAGAGACCCAGTACTTC. Residues: CASSFTGGSETQYF.

This clonotype was found many times. The V gene is TRBV6-2 or TRBV6-3, the J gene TRBJ1-1, with D tentatively TRBD1 (5 bases). The CDR3 extends over 12 amino acids. Trimming shortened V by 2 bases and J by 7 bases, and 8 bases separated the two germline ends. Per germline, CDR1 MNHEY and CDR2 SVGEGT. The CDR3 bases are TGTGCCAGCAGTTACAGGGGTCATGAAGCTTTCTTT. Translating gives CASSYRGHEAFF.

The CDR3 coding sequence is TGCGCCAGCAGCTTACTTTCCGGGACGGAGAATTCACCCCTCCACTTT. Translation gives CASSLLSGTENSPLHF. V usage is TRBV5-1 and J usage is TRBJ1-6; tentatively, D is TRBD1 (5 bases). The CDR3 consists of 16 residues. Trimming removed 2 bases at V and 7 bases at J, with 16 bases between. Looked up from germline, CDR1 is SGHRS and CDR2 is YFSETQ.